Shown below are 15 T cell receptor beta chains from a single sample sequenced in a study of blood T cell repertoires in COVID-19. Only in-frame clones appear in the TCRdb table, and some are missing; sequencing was by immunoSEQ multiplex PCR. Here the sample spans fewer than 500,000 clones, 87% being singletons. Sequenced: PBMCs or T cells enriched from blood (not recorded which). The receptor set was obtained from a woman aged 18-29 years with acute COVID-19.

This rearrangement joins TRBV5-4 to TRBJ2-7, with D possibly matching TRBD2 (5 bases). Looked up from germline, CDR1 is SGHNT and CDR2 is YYREEE (reference sequence). CDR3 length: 15 residues. The germline V and J ends were trimmed by 0 bases and 5 bases, with 15 bases remaining between them. CDR3 bases: TGTGCCAGCAGCTTGGCGGGAAGGGTTTTCCACGAGCAGTACTTC. Protein product: CASSLAGRVFHEQYF.

The chain links TRBV18 to TRBJ2-5; 8 bases line up with TRBD1. The CDR3 consists of 14 residues. The V and J ends lost 8 bases and 4 bases, in that order; junction bases with no gene match: 9. Germline V CDR1 and CDR2: KGHSH, LQKENI. The CDR3 DNA reads TGTGCCAGCGTTATGTCAGGGGGCGGAGAGACCCAGTACTTC. Protein: CASVMSGGGETQYF. The variable domain in full, with the rest retrieved from reference TRBV18 and TRBJ2-5, is NAGVMQNPRHLVRRRGQEARLRCSPMKGHSHVYWYRQLPEEGLKFMVYLQKENIIDESGMPKERFSAEFPKEGPSILRIQQVVRGDSAAYFCASVMSGGGETQYFGPGTRLLVL.

Only one count was recorded for this clone. The chain has TRBV6-6 and TRBJ2-7; TRBD2 agrees at 11 bases. V was pared by 5 bases and J by 1 base, with 10 bases of the junction left unmatched. The CDR3 consists of 17 residues. Germline CDR1 is MNHNY and CDR2 is SVGAGI (reference sequence). The CDR3: CASSRQTSGAYSYEQYF. The CDR3 coding sequence is TGTGCCAGCAGTCGCCAGACTAGCGGGGCATATTCCTACGAGCAGTACTTC.

This rearrangement joins TRBV10-3 to TRBJ1-6; the D gene is possibly TRBD1 (6 bases). V shed 7 bases and J shed 6 bases, with 13 bases lying between them. The germline CDR1 and CDR2 sequences are ENHRY and SYGVKD. CDR3 length: 14 residues. CDR3 DNA sequence: TGTGCCATCAACCCGACAGGATTTAATTCACCCCTCCACTTT. Translated: CAINPTGFNSPLHF.

This chain connects TRBV9 to TRBJ1-2; 9 bases match TRBD1. Trimming removed 0 bases from V and 2 bases from J; junction bases left unmatched: 5. Germline V gene sequence: CDR1 SGDLS, CDR2 YYNGEE. This CDR3 spans 16 amino acids. CDR3 sequence: CASSVGGQGRNYGYTF. CDR3 bases: TGTGCCAGCAGCGTAGGGGGACAGGGTAGGAACTATGGCTACACCTTC.

The genes are TRBV10-3 and TRBJ2-1; 8 bases are a match to TRBD1. CDR1 is ENHRY and CDR2 is SYGVKD in the germline V gene. V lost 6 bases and J lost 5; bases outside the gene matches: 6. The CDR3 totals 14 residues. This CDR3 reads CAISWTGRDNEQFF. For the CDR3, the DNA is TGTGCCATCAGCTGGACAGGGCGAGACAATGAGCAGTTCTTC.

The V and J genes are TRBV4-1 and TRBJ1-6; tentative D call: TRBD1 (6 bases). V was shortened by 0 bases and J by 7 bases, with 10 bases between the two germline ends. This CDR3 comprises 15 residues. Germline CDR1 is MGHRA and CDR2 is YSYEKL. Here the CDR3 reads CASSQEGAENSPLHF. DNA for the CDR3: TGCGCCAGCAGCCAAGAGGGGGCAGAGAATTCACCCCTCCACTTT.

This clone has a single count. The CDR3 sequence: CASSPRGPSTDTQYF. Here the CDR3 DNA reads TGTGCCAGCAGCCCCCGCGGGCCTAGCACAGATACGCAGTATTTT. The gene calls are TRBV13 and TRBJ2-3; D is possibly TRBD2 (5 bases). CDR1 and CDR2 (germline): PRHDT, FYEKMQ (reference sequence). Deletions cut 5 bases from V and 0 bases from J, with 12 bases between. The CDR3 length is 15 residues.

This rearrangement joins TRBV6-5 to TRBJ1-1; the D gene is possibly TRBD1 (5 bases). Germline CDR1 is MNHEY and CDR2 is SVGAGI. Trimming removed 7 bases from V and 11 bases from J, with 20 bases in between. The CDR3 consists of 13 residues. CDR3 in DNA: TGTGCCAGCAAAGGACGGACAATTCCGTCTGCTTTCTTT. Translation gives CASKGRTIPSAFF.

The rearrangement joins TRBV7-9 to TRBJ2-7, with D unclear. From germline, CDR1 is SEHNR and CDR2 FQNEAQ (reference sequence). Trimming pared 1 base from V and 7 bases from J, leaving 17 bases between. The CDR3 runs 15 residues. In DNA form, the CDR3 reads TGTGCCAGCAGCTTAGAATCGGGTCTTCTGAGAGAGCAGTACTTC. It yields the protein CASSLESGLLREQYF.

The chain combines TRBV10-3 with TRBJ1-1; D is unresolved. The CDR3 sequence is 12 residues long. Germline-derived CDR1 and CDR2 are ENHRY and SYGVKD. Between the trimmed V and J ends, which lost 5 bases and 5 bases, there was a span of 9 bases. The CDR3 loop is CAISKETTEAFF. CDR3 coding DNA: TGTGCCATCAGTAAGGAGACGACTGAAGCTTTCTTT.

The V and J genes are TRBV20-1 and TRBJ2-7; maybe TRBD2 (5 bases). The germline gives CDR1 DFQATT, CDR2 SNEGSKA (reference sequence). The germline V and J ends were trimmed by 3 bases and 0 bases, with 6 bases remaining between them. CDR3 length: 12 residues. CDR3 in DNA: TGCAGTGCTAGTGGGAGCTCCTACGAGCAGTACTTC. It is translated as CSASGSSYEQYF.

This rearrangement joins TRBV4-1 to TRBJ2-3, with 9 bases aligning to TRBD2. The CDR3 has 17 amino acids. J gave up 0 bases and V 6 bases, and 10 bases lay outside the gene matches. Germline V CDR1 and CDR2: MGHRA, YSYEKL. For the CDR3, the DNA is TGCGCCAGCAGTGTAAGCCAGCGGGGGGCTAGCACAGATACGCAGTATTTT. Translating gives CASSVSQRGASTDTQYF.

The gene calls are TRBV12-3 or TRBV12-4 and TRBJ1-5; no reliable D call. Trimming stripped 6 bases from V and 7 bases from J, with 13 bases between. This CDR3 region has 13 residues. Here the CDR3 DNA reads TGTGCCAGCAGCCCCAGATGGTTACAGCCCCAGCATTTT. It is translated as CASSPRWLQPQHF.

This clone was seen only a few times. The chain is built from TRBV19 and TRBJ2-7, with D possibly matching TRBD1 (5 bases). Trimming stripped 5 bases from V and 3 bases from J, with 17 bases between. The CDR3 totals 15 residues. CDR1 and CDR2 from the germline V gene are LNHDA and SQIVND (reference sequence). CDR3 amino acids: CASSPQGVLVYEQYF. As DNA, the CDR3 is TGTGCCAGTAGTCCTCAGGGTGTGCTGGTCTACGAGCAGTACTTC.